These 24 T cell receptor beta chains were all obtained from the same sample, sequenced in a study of T cells in Graves' hyperthyroidism and ophthalmopathy. Amplification yielded TCR beta CDR3 regions, with RNA transcripts as the source. RT-PCR in the first round (using the HTBI primer set) targeted the TCR CDR3. TCRdb re-derived calls from the multiplex PCR reads in MiXCR, one entry per CDR3 protein. In the table there are hundreds of thousands of distinct CDR3 sequences, about 14% of which are singletons. The specimen was blood. The receptor source for this set is a woman in her 30s with Graves' hyperthyroidism.

This clonotype appeared many times. This chain joins TRBV28 and TRBJ2-3, with D possibly being TRBD2 (6 bases). CDR3 length: 14 amino acids. Germline-derived CDR1 and CDR2 are MDHEN and SYDVKM. The germline V and J ends were trimmed by 5 bases and 4 bases, with 13 bases remaining between them. The CDR3 DNA reads as TGTGCCAGCAGTAGACGAGGAGGGTCAGATACGCAGTATTTT. Translated: CASSRRGGSDTQYF.

This clonotype was detected ten times or more. This sequence joins TRBV20-1 and TRBJ2-4, with 8 nucleotides matching TRBD1. CDR1 is DFQATT and CDR2 is SNEGSKA in the germline V gene (reference sequence). V shed 6 bases and J 4 bases; nucleotides not matched to a gene: 5. The CDR3 covers 13 residues. The CDR3: CSARRDRKNIQYF. CDR3 DNA: TGCAGTGCGCGCCGGGACAGGAAAAACATTCAGTACTTC.

This clonotype was recorded many times. The chain combines TRBV19 with TRBJ2-2, with 10 bases fitting TRBD1. V lost 6 bases to trimming and J lost 4 bases; unmatched junction nucleotides: 5. There are 15 residues in the CDR3. The germline V gene encodes CDR1 LNHDA and CDR2 SQIVND (reference sequence). The CDR3 bases are TGTGCCAGTAGGGGGACAGGGGTCCTCACCGGGGAGCTGTTTTTT. Its translation: CASRGTGVLTGELFF.

The chain uses TRBV29-1 and TRBJ1-1; 7 bases align to TRBD1. In germline, CDR1 is SQVTM, CDR2 ANQGSEA. The CDR3 totals 13 residues. Unmatched junction bases numbered 12, after V lost 4 bases and J lost 10 bases. The CDR3 sequence is CSVVGGGQDVAFF. The CDR3 coding sequence is TGCAGCGTTGTTGGAGGGGGCCAGGATGTAGCTTTCTTT. Full variable domain (remainder filled in from reference TRBV29-1 and TRBJ1-1): SAVISQKPSRDICQRGTSLTIQCQVDSQVTMMFWYRQQPGQSLTLIATANQGSEATYESGFVIDKFPISRPNLTFSTLTVSNMSPEDSSIYLCSVVGGGQDVAFFGQGTRLTVV.

Concerning this clonotype itself: The junction departs from germline at one end; a sequencing error may be responsible. The V call is TRBV11-2, the J call TRBJ2-7; 9 nucleotides match TRBD1. CDR1 is SGHAT, CDR2 FQNNGV, per germline. This CDR3 has 15 residues. The CDR3 coding sequence is TGCGCCAGCAGCCAAGCGACAGGGGGGTTGGGGGAGCAGTACTTC. As protein: CASSQATGGLGEQYF.

This clonotype was recorded at least ten times. The chain uses TRBV4-2 and TRBJ2-7, with 7 bases aligning to TRBD1. CDR1 LGHNA and CDR2 YNFKEQ come from the germline V gene. Unmatched junction bases numbered 6, after V lost 0 bases and J lost 4 bases. CDR3 size: 15 residues. Here the CDR3 DNA reads TGTGCCAGCAGCCAAGATAGGACAGGATTGTACGAGCAGTACTTC. It encodes CASSQDRTGLYEQYF.

This chain uses TRBV5-1 with TRBJ2-7; 11 bases fit TRBD1. This CDR3 comprises 15 residues. CDR1 SGHRS and CDR2 YFSETQ come from the germline V gene. Germline trimming cut 4 bases from V and 1 base from J; bases unmatched to any gene: 4. CDR3 amino acids: CASSKGQGASYEQYF. The CDR3 DNA follows: TGCGCCAGCAGCAAAGGACAGGGGGCTTCCTACGAGCAGTACTTC. Using reference TRBV5-1 and TRBJ2-7 for the parts outside the CDR3, the full variable domain is KAGVTQTPRYLIKTRGQQVTLSCSPISGHRSVSWYQQTPGQGLQFLFEYFSETQRNKGNFPGRFSGRQFSNSRSEMNVSTLELGDSALYLCASSKGQGASYEQYFGPGTRLTVT.

This clonotype has only a few counts. The chain employs TRBV6-1 and TRBJ1-3, with a weak D call TRBD1 (5 bases). Germline V gene sequence: CDR1 MNHNS, CDR2 SASEGT. V lost 3 bases to trimming and J lost 2 bases, with 8 bases between them. CDR3 length: 14 residues. The chain's CDR3 is CASSDTGTGNTIYF. The CDR3 coding sequence is TGTGCCAGCAGTGACACAGGTACTGGAAACACCATATATTTT.

A few counts support this clonotype. A read error may be the cause here, since a much bigger clone is one base away. The V gene is TRBV28, the J gene TRBJ2-7, with 9 bases that match TRBD2. CDR3 size: 15 residues. Germline CDR1 is MDHEN and CDR2 is SYDVKM. V shed 5 bases, J shed 7 bases, and the junction held 12 bases outside the gene matches. The CDR3 nucleotides read TGTGCCAGCAGTGAGGTAATTAGCGGGAGAGGTGAGCAGTACTTC. Translated, it gives CASSEVISGRGEQYF. The variable domain in full, completed from reference TRBV28 and TRBJ2-7, reads DVKVTQSSRYLVKRTGEKVFLECVQDMDHENMFWYRQDPGLGLRLIYFSYDVKMKEKGDIPEGYSVSREKKERFSLILESASTNQTSMYLCASSEVISGRGEQYFGPGTRLTVT.

The gene calls are TRBV30 and TRBJ2-2; 7 bases line up with TRBD2. V dropped 4 bases and J dropped 3; count of bases not matched to a gene: 5. This CDR3 region has 14 residues. Per germline, CDR1 GTSNPN and CDR2 SVGIG (reference sequence). As DNA, the CDR3 is TGTGCCTGGAAGGCTAGCGGATACACCGGGGAGCTGTTTTTT. Translated, it gives CAWKASGYTGELFF.

This clonotype was recorded at least ten times. The V gene is TRBV6-1, the J gene TRBJ1-1; D is ambiguous. This CDR3 is 12 amino acids long. Deletions cut 5 bases from V and 11 bases from J, with 15 bases between. Germline CDR1 and CDR2: MNHNS and SASEGT. The chain's CDR3 is CASSTNPSGAFF. DNA of the CDR3: TGTGCCAGCAGTACTAATCCCTCCGGGGCTTTCTTT.

The genes are TRBV10-2 and TRBJ1-6, with D possibly being TRBD1 (6 bases). The V gene lost 8 bases and the J gene lost 5 bases, with 19 bases spanning the gap. This CDR3 contains 16 residues. The germline V gene has CDR1 WSHSY and CDR2 SAAADI. The CDR3 bases are TGCGCCAGCCGTTCTGTCCGGACAGAAAATAATTCACCCCTCCACTTT. Encoded protein: CASRSVRTENNSPLHF.

This clonotype occurred many times. The genes are TRBV7-9 and TRBJ1-6; possibly TRBD1 for D (5 bases). Deletions cut 4 bases from V and 14 bases from J, with 24 bases between. The length of the CDR3 is 16 residues. Germline loops: CDR1 SEHNR, CDR2 FQNEAQ (reference sequence). CDR3 loop: CASSSSPGPGAQALHF. Here the CDR3 DNA reads TGTGCCAGCAGCTCATCTCCGGGGCCGGGAGCTCAAGCCCTCCACTTT.

This clonotype has a count of ten or more. The V and J genes are TRBV6-1 and TRBJ2-1; 8 bases line up with TRBD2. Germline-derived CDR1 and CDR2 are MNHNS and SASEGT. This CDR3 has 15 amino acids. J was trimmed by 2 bases and V by 2 bases; bases with no gene match: 2. The CDR3 loop is CASSEREGPYNEQFF. The DNA of the CDR3 is TGTGCCAGCAGTGAACGGGAGGGCCCCTACAATGAGCAGTTCTTC.

In the case of this clonotype: This could be a read error, since a much larger clone is one nucleotide away. This chain links TRBV7-9 with TRBJ2-7; weak D call: TRBD2 (6 bases). In germline, CDR1 is SEHNR, CDR2 FQNEAQ (reference sequence). This CDR3 contains 14 residues. The germline V and J ends were trimmed by 5 bases and 2 bases, with 13 bases remaining between them. The CDR3, as DNA: TGTGCCAGCAGCCCCGGGAGAGCACCCTACGAGCAGTACTTC. It translates to CASSPGRAPYEQYF. Based on the CDR3 plus reference TRBV7-9 and TRBJ2-7, the full variable domain is DTGVSQNPRHKITKRGQNVTFRCDPISEHNRLYWYRQTLGQGPEFLTYFQNEAQLEKSRLLSDRFSAERPKGSFSTLEIQRTEQGDSAMYLCASSPGRAPYEQYFGPGTRLTVT.

The chain couples TRBV5-1 to TRBJ2-3; 9 nucleotides match TRBD2. The V segment lost 0 bases and the J segment 5 bases; nucleotides outside the gene matches: 4. Germline-derived CDR1 and CDR2 are SGHRS and YFSETQ. The length of the CDR3 is 15 residues. The CDR3 DNA is TGCGCCAGCAGCTTGGAGGTTAGCGGGGGAGATACGCAGTATTTT. Translated: CASSLEVSGGDTQYF.

The count of this clonotype is one. One end of the junction varies from germline; a read error may be responsible. The rearrangement uses TRBV7-9 and TRBJ2-6; TRBD2 might be the D (6 bases). There are 15 residues in the CDR3. Germline lookup yields CDR1 SEHNR and CDR2 FQNEAQ (reference sequence). Here the CDR3 reads CASSLRGSGANVPTF. The DNA for the CDR3 is TGTGCCAGCAGTTTACGGGGGTCTGGGGCCAACGTCCCGACTTTC.

Ten or more counts support this clonotype. The J gene is TRBJ2-7, the V gene TRBV10-2; 7 bases agree with TRBD2. This CDR3 spans 14 amino acids. Germline CDR1 WSHSY, CDR2 SAAADI. The trim removed 7 bases at V and 5 bases at J, leaving 11 bases unmatched. This CDR3 is CASKEGQRGDEQYF. The CDR3, as DNA: TGCGCCAGCAAGGAGGGGCAACGGGGGGACGAGCAGTACTTC.

At least ten counts were recorded for this clonotype. The genes are TRBV7-2 and TRBJ1-5, with D hard to call. The germline CDR1 and CDR2 sequences are SGHTA and FQGNSA. CDR3 length: 16 amino acids. V was pared by 1 base and J by 0 bases, with 10 bases between. CDR3 protein: CASSLEPLYSNQPQHF. The CDR3 DNA reads TGTGCCAGCAGCTTAGAGCCGCTCTATAGCAATCAGCCCCAGCATTTT.

The sample holds many counts of this clonotype. The CDR3 DNA sequence: TGTGCCAGCAGCCAAGGGGCGGGGGAGACCCAGTACTTC. Translated: CASSQGAGETQYF. V usage is TRBV7-3 and J usage is TRBJ2-5; D possibly corresponds to TRBD2 (6 bases). The germline V and J ends were trimmed by 5 bases and 5 bases, with 12 bases remaining between them. CDR1 SGHTA and CDR2 FQGTGA come from the germline V gene. This CDR3 is 13 amino acids long.

This clonotype has just a few counts. This chain joins TRBV5-1 and TRBJ2-1; TRBD2 matches 7 bases. V was clipped by 4 bases and J by 5 bases; unmatched bases: 15. The germline CDR1 and CDR2 sequences are SGHRS and YFSETQ. The CDR3 has 17 residues. The CDR3 nucleotides read TGCGCCAGCAGCCGGTGGGCTGGGGAGGGCGCTGACAATGAGCAGTTCTTC. Amino acid sequence: CASSRWAGEGADNEQFF.

The table lists this clonotype with a few counts. J is TRBJ1-5 and V is TRBV7-8; D remains unclear. From germline, CDR1 is SGHVS and CDR2 FQNEAQ. The CDR3 is 14 amino acids. The V end was cut by 0 bases, the J end by 5 bases, with 8 bases between. CDR3 sequence reads: CASSLALGYQPQHF. For the CDR3, the DNA is TGTGCCAGCAGCTTAGCGCTCGGGTATCAGCCCCAGCATTTT. The full variable domain, in which reference TRBV7-8 and TRBJ1-5 provide the parts outside the CDR3, is GAGVSQSPRYKVAKRGQDVALRCDPISGHVSLFWYQQALGQGPEFLTYFQNEAQLDKSGLPSDRFFAERPEGSVSTLKIQRTQQEDSAVYLCASSLALGYQPQHFGDGTRLSIL.

This clonotype has ten or more counts. The chain couples TRBV7-9 to TRBJ2-3, with 7 positions matching TRBD1. Germline CDR1 and CDR2: SEHNR and FQNEAQ (reference sequence). There are 15 residues in the CDR3. Losses at the gene ends were 6 bases for V and 2 bases for J; bases not matched to a gene: 8. CDR3 coding DNA: TGTGCCAGCAGGGACGGACAGGTGTACACAGATACGCAGTATTTT. Translation gives CASRDGQVYTDTQYF. Full variable domain (missing parts from reference TRBV7-9 and TRBJ2-3): DTGVSQNPRHKITKRGQNVTFRCDPISEHNRLYWYRQTLGQGPEFLTYFQNEAQLEKSRLLSDRFSAERPKGSFSTLEIQRTEQGDSAMYLCASRDGQVYTDTQYFGPGTRLTVL.

This clonotype turned up a few times. CDR3 amino acids: CASSRRNTGELFF. CDR3 nucleotides: TGTGCCAGCAGTCGCAGGAACACCGGGGAGCTGTTTTTT. The chain combines TRBV7-8 with TRBJ2-2; the D is unclear. V dropped 6 bases and J dropped 1 base, with 6 bases sitting between them. The CDR3 contains 13 residues. Germline V gene data show CDR1 as SGHVS and CDR2 as FQNEAQ.